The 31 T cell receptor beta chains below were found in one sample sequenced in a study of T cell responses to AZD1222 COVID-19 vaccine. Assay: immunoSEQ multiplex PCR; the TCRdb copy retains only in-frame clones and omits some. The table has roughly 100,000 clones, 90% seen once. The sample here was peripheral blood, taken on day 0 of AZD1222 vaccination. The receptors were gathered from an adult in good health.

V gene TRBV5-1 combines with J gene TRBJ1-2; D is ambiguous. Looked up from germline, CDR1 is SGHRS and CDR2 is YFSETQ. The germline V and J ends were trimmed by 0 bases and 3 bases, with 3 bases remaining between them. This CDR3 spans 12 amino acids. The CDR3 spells CASSLGDYGYTF. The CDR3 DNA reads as TGCGCCAGCAGCTTGGGGGACTATGGCTACACCTTC.

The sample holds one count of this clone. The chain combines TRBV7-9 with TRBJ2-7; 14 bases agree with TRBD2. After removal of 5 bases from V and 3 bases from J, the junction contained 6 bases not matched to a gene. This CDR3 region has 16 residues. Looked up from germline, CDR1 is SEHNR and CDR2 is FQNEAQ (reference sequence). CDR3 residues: CASSTPGLAGDYEQYF. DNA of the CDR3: TGTGCCAGCAGCACCCCGGGACTAGCGGGAGACTACGAGCAGTACTTC.

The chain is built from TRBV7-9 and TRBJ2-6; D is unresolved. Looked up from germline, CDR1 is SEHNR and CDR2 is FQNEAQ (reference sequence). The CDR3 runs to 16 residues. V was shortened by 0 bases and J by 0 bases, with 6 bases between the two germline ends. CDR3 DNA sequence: TGTGCCAGCAGCTTAGCTCAAAACTCTGGGGCCAACGTCCTGACTTTC. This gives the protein CASSLAQNSGANVLTF.

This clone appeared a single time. The CDR3 DNA is TGTGCCAGCAGTTTATTCGGAGAGGTGCGCCAGCCCCAGCATTTT. It specifies CASSLFGEVRQPQHF. This chain connects TRBV27 to TRBJ1-5; D unclear. V dropped 1 base and J dropped 7 bases, with 14 bases sitting between them. CDR1 and CDR2 (germline): MNHEY, SMNVEV (reference sequence). CDR3 length: 15 amino acids.

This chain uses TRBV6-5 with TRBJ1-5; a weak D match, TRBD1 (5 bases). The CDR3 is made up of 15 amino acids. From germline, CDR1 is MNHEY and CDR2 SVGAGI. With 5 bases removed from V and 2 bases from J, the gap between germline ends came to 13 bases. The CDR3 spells CASSLAWGGNQPQHF. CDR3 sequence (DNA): TGTGCCAGCAGTCTCGCGTGGGGCGGCAATCAGCCCCAGCATTTT.

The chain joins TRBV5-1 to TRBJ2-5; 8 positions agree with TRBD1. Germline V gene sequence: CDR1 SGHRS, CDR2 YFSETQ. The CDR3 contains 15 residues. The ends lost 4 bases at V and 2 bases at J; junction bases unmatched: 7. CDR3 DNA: TGCGCCAGCAGCCCTGCAGGGACAGGACAAGAGACCCAGTACTTC. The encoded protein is CASSPAGTGQETQYF.

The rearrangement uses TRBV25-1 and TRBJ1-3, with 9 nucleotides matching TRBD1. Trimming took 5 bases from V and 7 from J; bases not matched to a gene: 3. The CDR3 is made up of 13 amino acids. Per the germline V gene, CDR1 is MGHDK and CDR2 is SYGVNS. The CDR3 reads CASSQQGANTIYF. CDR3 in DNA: TGTGCCAGCAGTCAACAGGGGGCGAACACCATATATTTT.

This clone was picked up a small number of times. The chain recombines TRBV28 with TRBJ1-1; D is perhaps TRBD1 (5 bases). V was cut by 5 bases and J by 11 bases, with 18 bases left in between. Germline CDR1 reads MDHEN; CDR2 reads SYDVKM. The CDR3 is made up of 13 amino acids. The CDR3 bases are TGTGCCAGCAGTCTACGGGGGGGGTCTAGCGCTTTCTTT. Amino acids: CASSLRGGSSAFF.

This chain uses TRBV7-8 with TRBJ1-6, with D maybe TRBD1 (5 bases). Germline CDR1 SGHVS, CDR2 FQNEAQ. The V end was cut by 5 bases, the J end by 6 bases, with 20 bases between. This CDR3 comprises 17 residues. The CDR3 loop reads CASSLRGGAGGNSPLHF. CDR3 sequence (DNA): TGTGCCAGCAGCCTTCGGGGGGGTGCCGGTGGTAATTCACCCCTCCACTTT.

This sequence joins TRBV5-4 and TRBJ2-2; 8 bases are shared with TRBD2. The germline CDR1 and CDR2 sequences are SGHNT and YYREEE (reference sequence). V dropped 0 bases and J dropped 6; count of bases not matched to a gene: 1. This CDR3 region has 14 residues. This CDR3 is CASSLAGGAGELFF. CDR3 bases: TGTGCCAGCAGCTTGGCGGGAGGGGCCGGGGAGCTGTTTTTT.

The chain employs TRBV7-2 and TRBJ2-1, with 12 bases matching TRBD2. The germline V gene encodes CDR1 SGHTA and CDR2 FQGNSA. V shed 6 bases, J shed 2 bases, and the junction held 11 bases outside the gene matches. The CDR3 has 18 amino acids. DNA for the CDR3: TGTGCCAGCAGACCCCCGGGACTAGCGGGCGGAGCCTACAATGAGCAGTTCTTC. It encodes CASRPPGLAGGAYNEQFF.

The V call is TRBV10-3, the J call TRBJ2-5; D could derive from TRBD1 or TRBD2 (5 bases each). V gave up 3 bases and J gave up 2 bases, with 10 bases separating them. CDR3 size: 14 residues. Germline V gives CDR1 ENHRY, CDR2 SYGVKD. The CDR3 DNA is TGTGCCATCAGTGACGGGGCAGGACAAGAGACCCAGTACTTC. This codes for CAISDGAGQETQYF.

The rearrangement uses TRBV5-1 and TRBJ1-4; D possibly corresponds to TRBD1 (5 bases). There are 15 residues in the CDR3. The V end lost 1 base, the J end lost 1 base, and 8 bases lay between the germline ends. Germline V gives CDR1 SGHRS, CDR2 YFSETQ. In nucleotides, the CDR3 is TGCGCCAGCAGCTTGTCAGGGAGAACTAATGAAAAACTGTTTTTT. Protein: CASSLSGRTNEKLFF. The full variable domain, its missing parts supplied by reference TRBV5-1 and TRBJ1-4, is KAGVTQTPRYLIKTRGQQVTLSCSPISGHRSVSWYQQTPGQGLQFLFEYFSETQRNKGNFPGRFSGRQFSNSRSEMNVSTLELGDSALYLCASSLSGRTNEKLFFGSGTQLSVL.

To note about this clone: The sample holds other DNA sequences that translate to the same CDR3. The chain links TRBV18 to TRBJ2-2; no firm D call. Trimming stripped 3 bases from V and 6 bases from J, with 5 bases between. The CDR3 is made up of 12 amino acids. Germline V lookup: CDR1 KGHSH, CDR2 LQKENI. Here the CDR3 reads CASSPPAGELFF. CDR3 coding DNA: TGTGCCAGCTCACCCCCTGCCGGGGAGCTGTTTTTT.

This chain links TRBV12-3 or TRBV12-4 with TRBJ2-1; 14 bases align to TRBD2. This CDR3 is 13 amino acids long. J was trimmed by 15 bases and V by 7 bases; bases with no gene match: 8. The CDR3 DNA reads TGTGCCAGCACTACCGGGACTAGCGGGAGCCGGTTCTTC. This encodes CASTTGTSGSRFF.

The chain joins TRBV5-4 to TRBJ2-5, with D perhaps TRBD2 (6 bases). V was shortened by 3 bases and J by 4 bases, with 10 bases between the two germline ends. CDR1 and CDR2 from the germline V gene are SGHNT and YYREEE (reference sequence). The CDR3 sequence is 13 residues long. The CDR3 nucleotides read TGTGCCAGCAGCTGGGGAGGAGTAGAGACCCAGTACTTC. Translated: CASSWGGVETQYF.

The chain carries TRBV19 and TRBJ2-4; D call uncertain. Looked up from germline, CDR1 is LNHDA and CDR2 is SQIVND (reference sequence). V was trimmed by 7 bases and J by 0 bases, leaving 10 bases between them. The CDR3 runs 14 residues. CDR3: CASTPQLAKNIQYF. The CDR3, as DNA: TGTGCCAGTACCCCACAGCTAGCCAAAAACATTCAGTACTTC.

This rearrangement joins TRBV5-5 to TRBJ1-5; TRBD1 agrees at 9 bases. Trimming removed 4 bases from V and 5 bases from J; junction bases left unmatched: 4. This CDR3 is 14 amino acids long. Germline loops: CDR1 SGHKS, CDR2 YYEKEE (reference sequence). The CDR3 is CASSPDRGYQPQHF. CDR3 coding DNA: TGTGCCAGCAGCCCCGACAGGGGGTATCAGCCCCAGCATTTT.

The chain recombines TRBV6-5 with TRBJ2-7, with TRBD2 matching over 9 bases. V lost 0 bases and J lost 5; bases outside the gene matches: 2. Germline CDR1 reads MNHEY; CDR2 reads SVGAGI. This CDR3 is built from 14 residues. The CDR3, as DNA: TGTGCCAGCAGTTACTCGATAGCGGGAGACGAGCAGTACTTC. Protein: CASSYSIAGDEQYF.

The CDR3 here is CASSRQDSPLHF. CDR3 nucleotides: TGTGCCAGCAGCCGTCAAGATTCACCCCTCCACTTT. V gene TRBV6-5 combines with J gene TRBJ1-6; D gene uncertain. Germline loops: CDR1 MNHEY, CDR2 SVGAGI. CDR3 length: 12 amino acids. V gave up 6 bases and J gave up 8 bases, with 8 bases separating them.

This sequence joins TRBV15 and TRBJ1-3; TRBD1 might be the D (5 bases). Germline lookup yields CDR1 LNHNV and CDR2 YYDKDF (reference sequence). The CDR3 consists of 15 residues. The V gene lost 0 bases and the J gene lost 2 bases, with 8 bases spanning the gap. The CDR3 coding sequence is TGTGCCACCAGCAGAGATGAAGGGGCTGGAAACACCATATATTTT. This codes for CATSRDEGAGNTIYF.

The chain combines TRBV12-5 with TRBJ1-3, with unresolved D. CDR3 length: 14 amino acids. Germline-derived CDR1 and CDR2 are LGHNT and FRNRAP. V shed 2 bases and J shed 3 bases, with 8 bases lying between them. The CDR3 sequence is CASGLTRSGNTIYF. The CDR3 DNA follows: TGTGCTAGTGGTTTGACCCGGAGTGGAAACACCATATATTTT.

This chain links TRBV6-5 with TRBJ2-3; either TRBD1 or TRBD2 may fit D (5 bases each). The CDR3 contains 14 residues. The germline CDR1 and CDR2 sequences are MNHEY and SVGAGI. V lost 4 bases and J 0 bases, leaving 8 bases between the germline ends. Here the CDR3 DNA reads TGTGCCAGCAGTTCCCGGGACAGCACAGATACGCAGTATTTT. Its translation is CASSSRDSTDTQYF.

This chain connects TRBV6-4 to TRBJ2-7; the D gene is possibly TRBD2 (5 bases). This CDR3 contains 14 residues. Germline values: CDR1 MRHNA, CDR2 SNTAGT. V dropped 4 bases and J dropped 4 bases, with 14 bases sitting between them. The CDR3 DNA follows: TGTGCCAGCAGTGCCCTAGCCGGCCCGTACGAGCAGTACTTC. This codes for CASSALAGPYEQYF.

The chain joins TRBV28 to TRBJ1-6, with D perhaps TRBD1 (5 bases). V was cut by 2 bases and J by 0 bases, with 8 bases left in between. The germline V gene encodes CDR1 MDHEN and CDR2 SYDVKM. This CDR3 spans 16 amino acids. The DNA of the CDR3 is TGTGCCAGCAGTTTACCCGACAGCTCCTATAATTCACCCCTCCACTTT. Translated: CASSLPDSSYNSPLHF. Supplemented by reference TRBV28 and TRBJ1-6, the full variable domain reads DVKVTQSSRYLVKRTGEKVFLECVQDMDHENMFWYRQDPGLGLRLIYFSYDVKMKEKGDIPEGYSVSREKKERFSLILESASTNQTSMYLCASSLPDSSYNSPLHFGNGTRLTVT.

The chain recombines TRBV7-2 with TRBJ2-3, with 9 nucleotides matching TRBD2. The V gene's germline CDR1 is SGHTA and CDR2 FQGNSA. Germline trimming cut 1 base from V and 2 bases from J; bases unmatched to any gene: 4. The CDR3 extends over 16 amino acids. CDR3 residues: CASSLGASGITDTQYF. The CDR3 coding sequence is TGTGCCAGCAGCTTAGGGGCTAGCGGGATCACAGATACGCAGTATTTT. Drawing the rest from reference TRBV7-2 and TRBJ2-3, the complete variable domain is GAGVSQSPSNKVTEKGKDVELRCDPISGHTALYWYRQSLGQGLEFLIYFQGNSAPDKSGLPSDRFSAERTGGSVSTLTIQRTQQEDSAVYLCASSLGASGITDTQYFGPGTRLTVL.

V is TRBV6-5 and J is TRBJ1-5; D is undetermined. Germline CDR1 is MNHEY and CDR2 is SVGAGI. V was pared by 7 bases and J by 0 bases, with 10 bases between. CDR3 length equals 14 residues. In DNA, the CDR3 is TGTGCCAGCAAGCAGCTGCATAGCAATCAGCCCCAGCATTTT. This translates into CASKQLHSNQPQHF.

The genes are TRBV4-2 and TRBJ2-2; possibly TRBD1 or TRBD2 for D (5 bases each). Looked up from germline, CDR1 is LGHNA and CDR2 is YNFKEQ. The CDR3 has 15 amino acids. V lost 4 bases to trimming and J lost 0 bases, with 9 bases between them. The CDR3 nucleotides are TGTGCCAGCAGCCGGGACGGCGCGAACACCGGGGAGCTGTTTTTT. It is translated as CASSRDGANTGELFF.

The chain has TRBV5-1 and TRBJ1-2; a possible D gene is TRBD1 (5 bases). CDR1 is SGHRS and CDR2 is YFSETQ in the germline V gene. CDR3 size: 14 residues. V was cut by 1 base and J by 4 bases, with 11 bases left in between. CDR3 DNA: TGCGCCAGCAGCTTGACACAGGAGACCTATGGCTACACCTTC. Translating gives CASSLTQETYGYTF.

The CDR3 DNA reads TGTGCCTGGAACCCAGGGGGGAGGTATGGCTACACCTTC. Protein: CAWNPGGRYGYTF. The rearrangement links TRBV30 to TRBJ1-2, with 7 nucleotides matching TRBD1. The CDR3 contains 13 residues. Losses at the gene ends were 4 bases for V and 5 bases for J; bases not matched to a gene: 7. Germline V gene data show CDR1 as GTSNPN and CDR2 as SVGIG (reference sequence).

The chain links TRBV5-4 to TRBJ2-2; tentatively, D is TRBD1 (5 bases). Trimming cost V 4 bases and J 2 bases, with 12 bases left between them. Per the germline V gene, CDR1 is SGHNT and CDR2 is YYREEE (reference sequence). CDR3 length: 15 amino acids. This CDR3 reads CASSPVGANTGELFF. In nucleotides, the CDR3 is TGTGCCAGCAGCCCGGTAGGGGCAAACACCGGGGAGCTGTTTTTT.